The 17 T cell receptor beta chains in this list originate from one sample, sequenced in a study of response to subunit inactivated influenza vaccine listed by TCRdb under 2018. Libraries came from RT-PCR. Data came from an Illumina HiSeq 2500. The public reads were reprocessed in TCRdb via fastp at Q25 and MiXCR, keeping in-frame beta chains. All rows with the same CDR3 protein become a single entry with the most common DNA and genes. In all, the sample holds 860,000 or so distinct CDR3 sequences, and 21% of those were seen once. About 9.4% of the sample is taken by the ten largest. The source was PBMCs from blood, collected more than 4 days after vaccination. These receptors were obtained from a man in his fifties or sixties who received an inactivated influenza vaccine. Donor details come from another sample of the same person, matched by shared clones.

The sample holds a few counts of this clonotype. The rearrangement uses TRBV12-3 or TRBV12-4 and TRBJ2-1, with 13 bases fitting TRBD2. V gave up 5 bases and J gave up 9 bases; unmatched junction bases: 16. This CDR3 has 18 residues. The CDR3 DNA follows: TGTGCCAGCAGTGGGGACGAGGGACTAGCGGGAATTCAGGTTGAGCAGTTCTTC. It translates to CASSGDEGLAGIQVEQFF.

The chain joins TRBV5-1 to TRBJ2-3; the D gene is possibly TRBD2 (5 bases). The CDR3 is 16 amino acids. V shed 0 bases and J shed 1 base, with 12 bases lying between them. Germline values: CDR1 SGHRS, CDR2 YFSETQ. The CDR3 protein is CASSLEGWGGTDTQYF. The CDR3, as DNA: TGCGCCAGCAGCTTGGAAGGTTGGGGAGGCACAGATACGCAGTATTTT.

This clonotype appeared a few times. This chain links TRBV9 with TRBJ2-2, with 10 bases fitting TRBD2. The length of the CDR3 is 18 residues. V dropped 0 bases and J dropped 3; count of bases not matched to a gene: 8. Germline assignment: CDR1 SGDLS and CDR2 YYNGEE. CDR3 region: CASSVVSGGISDTGELFF. Here the CDR3 DNA reads TGTGCCAGCAGCGTAGTTAGCGGGGGGATTTCGGACACCGGGGAGCTGTTTTTT.

In DNA form, the CDR3 reads TGTGCCAGCAGTTACTCTCCGTCAGCGAGCTCCTACAATGAGCAGTTCTTC. It translates to CASSYSPSASSYNEQFF. The chain recombines TRBV6-2 or TRBV6-3 with TRBJ2-1, with D unresolved. The germline CDR1 and CDR2 sequences are MNHEY and SVGEGT. This CDR3 is 17 amino acids long. The germline V and J ends were trimmed by 0 bases and 0 bases, with 12 bases remaining between them.

This clonotype was seen more than once but under ten times. The CDR3 nucleotides read TGCAGTGCCCCCAAGGGGACGAACTATGGCTACACCTTC. This sequence encodes CSAPKGTNYGYTF. This chain connects TRBV20-1 to TRBJ1-2; TRBD1 might be the D (5 bases). The CDR3 runs 13 residues. Germline V gene data show CDR1 as DFQATT and CDR2 as SNEGSKA (reference sequence). V lost 6 bases, J lost 2 bases, and 13 bases lay in between.

The chain couples TRBV3-1 to TRBJ1-5, with D hard to call. This CDR3 is 12 amino acids long. Germline V gene data show CDR1 as LGHDT and CDR2 as YNNKEL (reference sequence). The germline V and J ends were trimmed by 1 base and 8 bases, with 6 bases remaining between them. The CDR3 sequence is CASSQGREPQHF. The CDR3 DNA sequence: TGTGCCAGCAGCCAAGGTCGAGAGCCCCAGCATTTT.

In its sample, this clonotype was seen a few times. The rearrangement links TRBV5-1 to TRBJ2-5; D tentatively fits TRBD1 or TRBD2 (6 bases each). V was shortened by 0 bases and J by 5 bases, with 14 bases between the two germline ends. CDR1 and CDR2 (germline): SGHRS, YFSETQ. There are 15 residues in the CDR3. CDR3 loop: CASSLAGAPRETQYF. CDR3 nucleotide sequence: TGCGCCAGCAGCTTGGCGGGGGCCCCTCGGGAGACCCAGTACTTC.

The V and J genes are TRBV27 and TRBJ1-5, with a possible D match to TRBD1 (6 bases). CDR3 length equals 17 residues. Trimming pared 0 bases from V and 2 bases from J, leaving 14 bases between. Germline-derived CDR1 and CDR2 are MNHEY and SMNVEV (reference sequence). CDR3 nucleotide sequence: TGTGCCAGCAGTTTATCGGGGCAGGGGTTGGGCAATCAGCCCCAGCATTTT. Protein sequence: CASSLSGQGLGNQPQHF.

This clonotype was counted between two and nine times. The chain has TRBV28 and TRBJ2-7; TRBD1 matches at 9 bases. Germline CDR1 MDHEN, CDR2 SYDVKM. The CDR3 contains 16 residues. J gave up 4 bases and V 3 bases, and 10 bases lay outside the gene matches. The chain's CDR3 is CASSFLKDRGNYEQYF. CDR3 in DNA: TGTGCCAGCAGTTTTTTAAAGGACAGGGGCAATTACGAGCAGTACTTC.

This chain connects TRBV4-3 to TRBJ2-1, with D maybe TRBD2 (7 bases). CDR3 length: 17 amino acids. V lost 2 bases to trimming and J lost 9 bases, with 23 bases between them. Per the germline V gene, CDR1 is LGHNA and CDR2 is YSLEER. CDR3 region: CASSQRWGGALQIEQFF. CDR3 nucleotides: TGCGCCAGCAGCCAAAGATGGGGGGGCGCCCTACAAATTGAGCAGTTCTTC.

The rearrangement uses TRBV7-8 and TRBJ2-2; 8 bases are a match to TRBD1. The CDR3 loop spans 15 amino acids. The germline gives CDR1 SGHVS, CDR2 FQNEAQ. V shed 4 bases and J 3 bases; nucleotides not matched to a gene: 4. The CDR3 DNA follows: TGTGCCAGCAGCTGGGGGACAGGATACACCGGGGAGCTGTTTTTT. Translation gives CASSWGTGYTGELFF. Supplemented by reference TRBV7-8 and TRBJ2-2, the full variable domain reads GAGVSQSPRYKVAKRGQDVALRCDPISGHVSLFWYQQALGQGPEFLTYFQNEAQLDKSGLPSDRFFAERPEGSVSTLKIQRTQQEDSAVYLCASSWGTGYTGELFFGEGSRLTVL.

This clonotype occurred a few times. This chain links TRBV9 with TRBJ2-1, with 11 bases aligning to TRBD1. CDR1 SGDLS and CDR2 YYNGEE come from the germline V gene. CDR3 length equals 18 residues. After removal of 3 bases from V and 3 bases from J, the junction contained 11 bases not matched to a gene. CDR3 bases: TGTGCCAGCAGCGGAGATGGACAGGGGGCGAGGTTCTACAATGAGCAGTTCTTC. Translation: CASSGDGQGARFYNEQFF.

The V and J genes are TRBV10-3 and TRBJ2-2; 7 bases are a match to TRBD1. In germline, CDR1 is ENHRY, CDR2 SYGVKD. CDR3 length equals 12 residues. After removal of 6 bases from V and 6 bases from J, the junction contained 1 base not matched to a gene. The CDR3 loop reads CAIRTGAGELFF. CDR3 in DNA: TGTGCCATCAGAACAGGGGCCGGGGAGCTGTTTTTT.

This chain connects TRBV12-3 or TRBV12-4 to TRBJ1-1, with TRBD1 identical over 8 bases. The CDR3 is 14 residues long. Trimming took 6 bases from V and 0 from J; bases not matched to a gene: 3. CDR3 loop: CASRWTGMNTEAFF. CDR3 nucleotide sequence: TGTGCCAGCAGGTGGACAGGGATGAACACTGAAGCTTTCTTT.

The chain uses TRBV4-3 and TRBJ2-7, with 9 bases matching TRBD1. The CDR3 length is 15 residues. With 0 bases clipped from V and 5 bases from J, the junction kept 5 bases outside the gene matches. Germline values: CDR1 LGHNA, CDR2 YSLEER. The CDR3 DNA follows: TGCGCCAGCAGCCAAGATACAGGGGGCTTCGACGAGCAGTACTTC. It encodes CASSQDTGGFDEQYF.

V and J are TRBV7-9 and TRBJ2-6, with D perhaps matching TRBD1 (6 bases). Between the trimmed V and J ends, which lost 6 bases and 0 bases, there was a span of 15 bases. Per the germline V gene, CDR1 is SEHNR and CDR2 is FQNEAQ (reference sequence). This CDR3 is 17 amino acids long. The DNA of the CDR3 is TGTGCCAGCAGGCCTCCGGGACACCGCTCTGGGGCCAACGTCCTGACTTTC. This translates into CASRPPGHRSGANVLTF.

This chain connects TRBV5-1 to TRBJ2-5; TRBD2 matches at 9 bases. This CDR3 has 17 amino acids. Trimming took 0 bases from V and 5 from J; bases not matched to a gene: 11. Looked up from germline, CDR1 is SGHRS and CDR2 is YFSETQ. The chain's CDR3 is CASSLGPSGAQGETQYF. The CDR3 bases are TGCGCCAGCAGCTTGGGCCCTAGCGGGGCCCAGGGGGAGACCCAGTACTTC.